This T cell receptor beta chain was captured by sequencing in a study of early T cells in non-severe SARS-CoV-2 infection. Findings and limits, study-wide: Sequences matched to VDJdb favored anti-spike CD8 responses, while private and CD4 specificities were missed.

This clonotype was seen ten or more times. Its antigen is not known. Individual cDNA molecules received unique molecular identifiers during library preparation. TCRdb analysed the 5' RACE reads with MiXCR anew, one entry per CDR3 protein. The data contain approximately 60,000 distinct CDR3 sequences, roughly an eighth of them singletons. This CDR3 region has 17 residues. CDR1 MNHEY and CDR2 SVGAGI come from the germline V gene. Trimming took 5 bases from V and 4 from J; bases not matched to a gene: 13. The sequence came from an adult who was a healthcare worker with PCR-confirmed SARS-CoV-2 infection or an uninfected control (not recorded which). The J gene is TRBJ2-3, the V gene TRBV6-5; 9 bases line up with TRBD2. Sequenced input: whole blood. For the CDR3, the DNA is TGTGCCAGCAGTACGCCCTGGGCGCGGGGGGGCCCAGATACGCAGTATTTT. Its translation: CASSTPWARGGPDTQYF.